The 31 T cell receptor beta chains presented below share a single source sample, sequenced in a study of T cells after yellow fever vaccination. TCRdb re-called the 5' RACE reads with MiXCR, one entry per CDR3 protein. Found here are about 400,000 distinct CDR3 sequences, approximately 6% of them singletons; the top ten hold 15%. The material was PBMCs, obtained 5 days after the yellow fever booster vaccination. The source is a man under 40 who received the YFV17D yellow fever vaccine.

This clonotype has at least ten counts. This sequence joins TRBV29-1 and TRBJ2-3; no definite D call. Trimming pared 4 bases from V and 6 bases from J, leaving 11 bases between. Germline CDR1 SQVTM, CDR2 ANQGSEA. The length of the CDR3 is 12 residues. As DNA, the CDR3 is TGCAGCGTTGCCAACGGGCCGGATACGCAGTATTTT. Translation: CSVANGPDTQYF.

The chain recombines TRBV11-2 with TRBJ2-1; TRBD2 agrees at 12 bases. The CDR3 is made up of 17 amino acids. Germline loops: CDR1 SGHAT, CDR2 FQNNGV. Losses at the gene ends were 0 bases for V and 7 bases for J; bases not matched to a gene: 7. The CDR3 reads CASSLEVLAGGVNEQFF. The CDR3 bases are TGTGCCAGCAGCTTAGAGGTGCTAGCGGGGGGGGTAAATGAGCAGTTCTTC.

This clonotype was found a few times. The chain employs TRBV12-3 or TRBV12-4 and TRBJ2-7; tentatively, D is TRBD2 (5 bases). The V end was cut by 8 bases, the J end by 4 bases, with 21 bases between. The CDR3 runs 15 residues. This CDR3 reads CASPWCCSDSYEQYF. The DNA for the CDR3 is TGTGCCAGCCCCTGGTGCTGTAGCGACTCATACGAGCAGTACTTC.

This chain joins TRBV19 and TRBJ2-7; no definite D call. V lost 5 bases to trimming and J lost 1 base, with 9 bases between them. Germline V gives CDR1 LNHDA, CDR2 SQIVND (reference sequence). The CDR3 covers 13 residues. The CDR3: CASSVGRSYEQYF. CDR3 bases: TGTGCCAGTAGTGTCGGCCGATCCTACGAGCAGTACTTC.

This clonotype was recorded at least ten times. The rearrangement uses TRBV7-8 and TRBJ1-1; 11 nucleotides match TRBD1. Trimming removed 5 bases from V and 6 bases from J; junction bases left unmatched: 20. This CDR3 is built from 19 residues. Germline CDR1 is SGHVS and CDR2 is FQNEAQ. The DNA of the CDR3 is TGTGCCAGCAGCCACCCCCCTAGGACAGGGGGCGCTTGGTCAGCTGAAGCTTTCTTT. Amino acid sequence: CASSHPPRTGGAWSAEAFF.

The chain recombines TRBV20-1 with TRBJ1-2, with D possibly being TRBD1 (5 bases). The CDR3 length is 15 residues. From germline, CDR1 is DFQATT and CDR2 SNEGSKA (reference sequence). The V gene lost 6 bases and the J gene lost 8 bases, with 25 bases spanning the gap. The CDR3 sequence is CSAYPAGTRTSGYTF. The CDR3 DNA is TGCAGTGCCTATCCAGCCGGGACTCGGACCTCGGGCTACACCTTC.

This clonotype occurred many times. This chain joins TRBV19 and TRBJ2-1; perhaps TRBD2 as D (6 bases). Germline CDR1 and CDR2: LNHDA and SQIVND (reference sequence). This CDR3 has 12 residues. V was cut by 6 bases and J by 8 bases, with 11 bases left in between. CDR3 sequence: CASSPGSDEQFF. The CDR3 DNA sequence: TGTGCCAGTAGCCCCGGGAGCGATGAGCAGTTCTTC.

This clonotype was detected many times. The J gene is TRBJ2-3, the V gene TRBV11-3, with TRBD1 as a possible D gene (6 bases). Germline-derived CDR1 and CDR2 are SGHNT and YENEEA. V gave up 5 bases and J gave up 2 bases, with 17 bases separating them. The CDR3 totals 16 residues. CDR3 DNA sequence: TGTGCCAGCAGCGTTGGTCGGACAGCAACCACAGATACGCAGTATTTT. This codes for CASSVGRTATTDTQYF.

The chain combines TRBV6-4 with TRBJ2-3, with D perhaps matching TRBD2 (6 bases). V lost 0 bases to trimming and J lost 4 bases, with 23 bases between them. The CDR3 covers 19 residues. Germline CDR1 and CDR2: MRHNA and SNTAGT. The CDR3: CASSDSTGLHGRLADTQYF. The CDR3 DNA is TGTGCCAGCAGTGACTCGACTGGGTTACACGGGAGATTGGCAGATACGCAGTATTTT.

This CDR3 reads CASSRTSSTGELFF. As DNA, the CDR3 is TGCGCCAGCAGCCGGACTAGCAGCACCGGGGAGCTGTTTTTT. This chain joins TRBV5-1 and TRBJ2-2; 8 bases are a match to TRBD2. The germline gives CDR1 SGHRS, CDR2 YFSETQ. This CDR3 region has 14 residues. V gave up 4 bases and J gave up 4 bases; unmatched junction bases: 3.

This chain links TRBV29-1 with TRBJ1-1, with D possibly TRBD1 on 6 matching bases. Trimming took off 3 bases at V and 3 bases at J, with 14 bases between the two ends. Germline assignment: CDR1 SQVTM and CDR2 ANQGSEA. The CDR3 contains 14 residues. CDR3 residues: CSVDGGAGYTEAFF. For the CDR3, the DNA is TGCAGCGTTGATGGGGGGGCTGGGTACACTGAAGCTTTCTTT.

The chain employs TRBV5-6 and TRBJ2-5; 11 bases are a match to TRBD2. Germline V gene lookup returns CDR1 SGHDT and CDR2 YYEEEE. V lost 4 bases and J lost 7; bases outside the gene matches: 6. The CDR3 spans 14 residues. CDR3 DNA sequence: TGTGCCAGCAGCCAACGGACTAGCGGGTGGACCCAGTACTTC. Translating gives CASSQRTSGWTQYF.

Worth noting for this clonotype: It may be a read error: a sequence one base away is much more abundant. The rearrangement uses TRBV5-1 and TRBJ2-6, with D hard to call. Deletions cut 0 bases from V and 0 bases from J, with 4 bases between. The CDR3 length is 15 residues. CDR1 is SGHRS, CDR2 YFSETQ, per germline. CDR3 coding DNA: TGCGCCAGCAGCTTGGATGTCTCTGGGGCCAACGTCCTGACTTTC. As protein: CASSLDVSGANVLTF.

This clonotype was seen repeatedly, ten times or more. The V and J genes are TRBV11-1 and TRBJ2-4; D may correspond to TRBD1 or TRBD2 (6 bases each). Germline V gene lookup returns CDR1 SGHAT and CDR2 FQDESV (reference sequence). The V gene lost 6 bases and the J gene lost 0 bases, with 27 bases spanning the gap. The CDR3 runs to 20 residues. The CDR3 here is CASSFGGGPLGTLAKNIQYF. The CDR3 DNA follows: TGTGCCAGCAGTTTTGGAGGGGGACCCCTTGGGACTCTAGCCAAAAACATTCAGTACTTC.

This clonotype was seen many times. V usage is TRBV7-6 and J usage is TRBJ2-1; maybe TRBD2 (5 bases). CDR1 and CDR2 (germline): SGHVS, FNYEAQ. The length of the CDR3 is 14 residues. V lost 1 base and J lost 5, with 9 bases in between. CDR3 DNA sequence: TGTGCCAGCAGCTTAGTTCAGAGGGACAATGAGCAGTTCTTC. Translated, it gives CASSLVQRDNEQFF.

J is TRBJ2-1 and V is TRBV23-1; 10 bases line up with TRBD2. TRBV23-1 is an ORF; its function is uncertain. Trimming at V came to 3 bases and at J to 0 bases, leaving 23 bases not matched to a gene. The CDR3 is 23 residues long. DNA for the CDR3: TGCGCCAGCAGTCACCCCCTGACAAGGGCGTCTAGACTAGCGGGTGCCTCCTACAATGAGCAGTTCTTC. Its protein is CASSHPLTRASRLAGASYNEQFF.

The rearrangement joins TRBV10-3 to TRBJ2-7, with 8 bases that match TRBD2. CDR1 is ENHRY and CDR2 is SYGVKD in the germline V gene. V dropped 4 bases and J dropped 4; count of bases not matched to a gene: 6. The length of the CDR3 is 14 residues. In DNA form, the CDR3 reads TGTGCCATCAGTGTTGCGGGAGGCCAGTACGAGCAGTACTTC. Residues: CAISVAGGQYEQYF.

This clonotype was seen at least ten times. The rearrangement joins TRBV28 to TRBJ2-3, with 11 positions matching TRBD1. Germline lookup yields CDR1 MDHEN and CDR2 SYDVKM. With 5 bases clipped from V and 2 bases from J, the junction kept 6 bases outside the gene matches. The CDR3 loop spans 16 amino acids. The CDR3 DNA reads as TGTGCCAGCAGTGGGGGGGACAGGGGGTACACAGATACGCAGTATTTT. This gives the protein CASSGGDRGYTDTQYF.

This clonotype was recorded many times. The rearrangement uses TRBV6-5 and TRBJ2-3; 10 bases map to TRBD2. Germline values: CDR1 MNHEY, CDR2 SVGAGI. The CDR3 spans 12 residues. J was trimmed by 14 bases and V by 4 bases; bases with no gene match: 6. The CDR3 nucleotides are TGTGCCAGCAGTTCGCTAGCGGGAGTATTGTATTTT. Protein: CASSSLAGVLYF.

This clonotype was seen only a few times. V usage is TRBV12-3 or TRBV12-4 and J usage is TRBJ2-7; no definite D call. V was trimmed by 5 bases and J by 0 bases, leaving 8 bases between them. The length of the CDR3 is 13 residues. The CDR3 region is CASSKTSSYEQYF. The DNA for the CDR3 is TGTGCCAGCAGTAAGACCAGCTCCTACGAGCAGTACTTC.

This chain uses TRBV9 with TRBJ2-7; D is uncertain. V was trimmed by 3 bases and J by 2 bases, leaving 9 bases between them. The length of the CDR3 is 13 residues. CDR1 and CDR2 from the germline V gene are SGDLS and YYNGEE. CDR3 sequence (DNA): TGTGCCAGCAGCGATGAGCGAACCTACGAGCAGTACTTC. It yields the protein CASSDERTYEQYF.

This clonotype was seen many times. The CDR3 region is CASSPLGGLAENTGELFF. DNA of the CDR3: TGCGCCAGCAGCCCTTTGGGAGGACTAGCGGAGAACACCGGGGAGCTGTTTTTT. The chain uses TRBV4-3 and TRBJ2-2, with 10 bases identical to TRBD2. Germline CDR1 and CDR2: LGHNA and YSLEER. Unmatched junction bases numbered 9, after V lost 4 bases and J lost 1 base. The CDR3 is made up of 18 amino acids.

The chain carries TRBV5-1 and TRBJ1-4, with 11 bases lining up with TRBD1. J gave up 5 bases and V 1 base, and 4 bases lay outside the gene matches. The CDR3 extends over 16 amino acids. The V gene's germline CDR1 is SGHRS and CDR2 YFSETQ. CDR3: CASSLFGTGGNEKLFF. Here the CDR3 DNA reads TGCGCCAGCAGCTTGTTCGGGACAGGGGGGAATGAAAAACTGTTTTTT.

The chain couples TRBV20-1 to TRBJ2-7; D call uncertain. Trimming shortened V by 3 bases and J by 3 bases, and 9 bases separated the two germline ends. Germline V gene sequence: CDR1 DFQATT, CDR2 SNEGSKA (reference sequence). This CDR3 contains 12 residues. This chain's CDR3 is CSASEVGYEQYF. The CDR3 nucleotides read TGCAGTGCTAGCGAGGTGGGCTACGAGCAGTACTTC.

In its sample, this clonotype was seen a few times. This chain joins TRBV30 and TRBJ1-2; TRBD1 agrees at 8 bases. Trimming at V came to 2 bases and at J to 9 bases, leaving 11 bases not matched to a gene. Germline values: CDR1 GTSNPN, CDR2 SVGIG (reference sequence). The CDR3 sequence is 14 residues long. CDR3 DNA: TGTGCCTGGAGTATGCTACAGGGGGATTGGAGCTACACCTTC. Its protein product is CAWSMLQGDWSYTF.

The rearrangement joins TRBV7-2 to TRBJ1-2; D is unresolved. V was trimmed by 5 bases and J by 4 bases, leaving 17 bases between them. The germline gives CDR1 SGHTA, CDR2 FQGNSA. The CDR3 totals 15 residues. The CDR3 region has the DNA TGTGCCAGCAGCGGCCGCAGGAATTCCGGCTATGGCTACACCTTC. This gives the protein CASSGRRNSGYGYTF.

This clonotype has a count of ten or more. V and J are TRBV10-1 and TRBJ1-5, with no clear D. In germline, CDR1 is WNHNN, CDR2 SYGVQD (reference sequence). CDR3 size: 13 residues. V was pared by 2 bases and J by 7 bases, with 9 bases between. CDR3: CASSERSGQPQHF. The CDR3 DNA sequence: TGCGCCAGCAGTGAGAGATCGGGCCAGCCCCAGCATTTT.

This clonotype was seen repeatedly, ten times or more. V is TRBV20-1 and J is TRBJ2-1, with 7 nucleotides matching TRBD2. The length of the CDR3 is 13 residues. The V and J ends lost 3 bases and 8 bases, in that order; junction bases with no gene match: 7. CDR1 and CDR2 from the germline V gene are DFQATT and SNEGSKA (reference sequence). In DNA form, the CDR3 reads TGCAGTGCTAGGGCAGGCGGGAGCTATGAGCAGTTCTTC. Encoded protein: CSARAGGSYEQFF.

The rearrangement links TRBV6-5 to TRBJ2-7, with D tentatively TRBD1 (6 bases). Germline lookup yields CDR1 MNHEY and CDR2 SVGAGI. There are 14 residues in the CDR3. In DNA, the CDR3 is TGTGCAACTAACGGGCGAGGACAGCCCTACGAGCAGTACTTC. Its translation: CATNGRGQPYEQYF.

As for this clonotype: An end of the junction differs from the germline gene, which may be a read error. The chain employs TRBV7-2 and TRBJ2-1; the D is unclear. This CDR3 contains 15 residues. From germline, CDR1 is SGHTA and CDR2 FQGNSA. The CDR3 reads CASSLEVAAVNELFF. The CDR3, as DNA: TGTGCCAGCAGCTTAGAAGTGGCGGCCGTTAATGAGCTGTTCTTC.

The rearrangement joins TRBV4-2 to TRBJ1-1, with no clear D. Trimming stripped 0 bases from V and 0 bases from J, with 20 bases between. Germline assignment: CDR1 LGHNA and CDR2 YNFKEQ. This CDR3 contains 19 residues. CDR3 residues: CASSQDLGLNPEMNTEAFF. CDR3 DNA: TGTGCCAGCAGCCAAGATCTTGGGCTGAACCCCGAGATGAACACTGAAGCTTTCTTT.